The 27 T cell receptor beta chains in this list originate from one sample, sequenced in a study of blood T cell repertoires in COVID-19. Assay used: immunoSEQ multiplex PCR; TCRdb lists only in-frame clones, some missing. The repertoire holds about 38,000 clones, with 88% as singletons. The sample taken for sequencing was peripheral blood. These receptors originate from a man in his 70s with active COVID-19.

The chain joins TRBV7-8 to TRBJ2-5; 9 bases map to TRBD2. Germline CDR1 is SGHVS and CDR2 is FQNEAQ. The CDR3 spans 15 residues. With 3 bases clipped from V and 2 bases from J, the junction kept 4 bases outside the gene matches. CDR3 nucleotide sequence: TGTGCCAGCAGCTTGTGGACTAGCGAACAAGAGACCCAGTACTTC. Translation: CASSLWTSEQETQYF.

This CDR3 reads CASGPDRGRVYEQYF. CDR3 nucleotides: TGTGCCAGCGGACCCGACAGGGGGCGCGTCTACGAGCAGTACTTC. This chain joins TRBV27 and TRBJ2-7, with TRBD1 matching 10 bases. After removal of 8 bases from V and 3 bases from J, the junction contained 10 bases not matched to a gene. Germline CDR1 is MNHEY and CDR2 is SMNVEV (reference sequence). The CDR3 runs to 15 residues.

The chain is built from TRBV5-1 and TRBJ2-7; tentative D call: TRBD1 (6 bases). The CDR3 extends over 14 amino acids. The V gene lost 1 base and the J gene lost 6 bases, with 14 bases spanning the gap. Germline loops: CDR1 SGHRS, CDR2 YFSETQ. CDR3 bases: TGCGCCAGCAGCTTGTCGCTGGGACATAGCGAGCAGTACTTC. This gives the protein CASSLSLGHSEQYF.

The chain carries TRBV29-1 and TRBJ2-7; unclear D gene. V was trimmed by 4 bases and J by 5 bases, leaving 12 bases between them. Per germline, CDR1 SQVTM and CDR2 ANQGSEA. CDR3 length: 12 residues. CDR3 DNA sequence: TGCAGCGTTGGCCGCTGGGCCAACGAGCAGTACTTC. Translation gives CSVGRWANEQYF.

The CDR3 protein is CASSYLTRIGGKGYTF. Written as DNA, the CDR3 is TGTGCCAGCAGTTACCTCACAAGGATAGGGGGAAAAGGCTACACCTTC. The chain recombines TRBV28 with TRBJ1-2, with D possibly matching TRBD1 (6 bases). Per the germline V gene, CDR1 is MDHEN and CDR2 is SYDVKM. The CDR3 totals 16 residues. Trimming left V 4 bases short and J 8 bases short, with 23 bases between.

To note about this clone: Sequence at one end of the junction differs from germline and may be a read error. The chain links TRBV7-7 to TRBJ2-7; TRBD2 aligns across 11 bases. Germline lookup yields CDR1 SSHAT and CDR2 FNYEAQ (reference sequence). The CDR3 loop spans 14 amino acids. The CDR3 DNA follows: TGTGCTAGCAGCCCCGGGACTAGCGGAGACGAGCAGTACTTC. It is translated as CASSPGTSGDEQYF.

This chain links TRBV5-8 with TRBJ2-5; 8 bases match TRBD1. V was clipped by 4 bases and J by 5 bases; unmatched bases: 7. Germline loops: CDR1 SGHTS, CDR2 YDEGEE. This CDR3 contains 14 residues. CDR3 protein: CASSPGQGEETQYF. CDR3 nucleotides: TGTGCCAGCAGCCCAGGACAGGGAGAGGAGACCCAGTACTTC. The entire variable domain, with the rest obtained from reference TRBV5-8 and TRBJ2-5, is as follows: EAGVTQSPTHLIKTRGQQATLRCSPISGHTSVYWYQQALGLGLQFLLWYDEGEERNRGNFPPRFSGRQFPNYSSELNVNALELEDSALYLCASSPGQGEETQYFGPGTRLLVL.

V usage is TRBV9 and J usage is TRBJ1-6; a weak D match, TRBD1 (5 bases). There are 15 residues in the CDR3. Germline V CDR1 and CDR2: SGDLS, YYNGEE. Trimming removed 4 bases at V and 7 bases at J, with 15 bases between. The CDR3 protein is CASSIQGLENSPLHF. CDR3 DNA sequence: TGTGCCAGCAGCATTCAGGGTTTAGAGAATTCACCCCTCCACTTT.

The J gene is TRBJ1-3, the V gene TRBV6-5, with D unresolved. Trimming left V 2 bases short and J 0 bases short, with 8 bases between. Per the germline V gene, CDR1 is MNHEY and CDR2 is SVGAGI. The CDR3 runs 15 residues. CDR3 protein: CASSYDTSSGNTIYF. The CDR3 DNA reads TGTGCCAGCAGTTACGACACCAGCTCTGGAAACACCATATATTTT.

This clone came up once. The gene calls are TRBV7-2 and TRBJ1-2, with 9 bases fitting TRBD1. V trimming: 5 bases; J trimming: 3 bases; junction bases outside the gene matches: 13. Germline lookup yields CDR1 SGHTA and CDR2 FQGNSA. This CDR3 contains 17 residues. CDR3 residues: CASSGKGQGPRDYGYTF. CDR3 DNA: TGTGCCAGCAGCGGTAAAGGACAGGGGCCCAGGGACTATGGCTACACCTTC.

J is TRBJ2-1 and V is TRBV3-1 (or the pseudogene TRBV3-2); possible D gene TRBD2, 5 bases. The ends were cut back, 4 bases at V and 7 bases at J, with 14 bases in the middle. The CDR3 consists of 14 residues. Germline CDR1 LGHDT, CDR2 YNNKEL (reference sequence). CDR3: CASSPHSGKNEQFF. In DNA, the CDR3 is TGTGCCAGCAGCCCCCACTCGGGGAAAAATGAGCAGTTCTTC.

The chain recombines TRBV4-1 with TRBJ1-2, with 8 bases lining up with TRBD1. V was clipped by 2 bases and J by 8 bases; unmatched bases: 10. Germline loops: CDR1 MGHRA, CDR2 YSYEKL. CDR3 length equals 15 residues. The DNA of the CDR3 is TGCGCCAGCAGCCAAACAGGGGGGAGGATGGACGGCTACACCTTC. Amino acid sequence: CASSQTGGRMDGYTF.

CDR3 amino acids: CASSEQASAQETQYF. DNA of the CDR3: TGTGCCAGCAGTGAACAAGCTAGCGCCCAAGAGACCCAGTACTTC. The chain employs TRBV2 and TRBJ2-5; D is perhaps TRBD2 (6 bases). The germline CDR1 and CDR2 sequences are SNHLY and FYNNEI. CDR3 length: 15 residues. With 2 bases removed from V and 1 base from J, the gap between germline ends came to 11 bases.

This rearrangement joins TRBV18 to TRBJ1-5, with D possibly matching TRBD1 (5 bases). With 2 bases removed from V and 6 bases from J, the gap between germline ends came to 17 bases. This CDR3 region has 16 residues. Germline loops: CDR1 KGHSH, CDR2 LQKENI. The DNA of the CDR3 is TGTGCCAGCTCACCAATGTCGCTGCGGGGCAGTCAGCCCCAGCATTTT. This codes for CASSPMSLRGSQPQHF.

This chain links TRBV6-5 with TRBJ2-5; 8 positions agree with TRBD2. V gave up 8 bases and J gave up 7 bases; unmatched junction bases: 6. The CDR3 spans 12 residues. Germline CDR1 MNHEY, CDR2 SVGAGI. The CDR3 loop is CASSGGGMTQYF. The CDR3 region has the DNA TGTGCCAGCTCGGGGGGGGGAATGACCCAGTACTTC.

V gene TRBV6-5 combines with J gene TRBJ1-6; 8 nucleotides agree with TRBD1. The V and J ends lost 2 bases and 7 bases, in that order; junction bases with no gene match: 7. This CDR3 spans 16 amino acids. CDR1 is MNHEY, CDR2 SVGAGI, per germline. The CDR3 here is CASSYRQGARNSPLHF. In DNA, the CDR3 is TGTGCCAGCAGTTACCGCCAGGGGGCGAGGAATTCACCCCTCCACTTT.

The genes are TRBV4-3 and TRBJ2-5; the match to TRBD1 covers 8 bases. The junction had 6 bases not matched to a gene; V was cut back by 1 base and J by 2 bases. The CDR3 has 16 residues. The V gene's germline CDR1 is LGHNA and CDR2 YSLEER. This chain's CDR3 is CASSQGVGQGQETQYF. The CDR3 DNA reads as TGCGCCAGCAGCCAAGGGGTCGGACAGGGACAAGAGACCCAGTACTTC.

The CDR3 reads CASSSYGYTF. The CDR3 DNA reads as TGTGCCAGCAGTTCTTATGGCTACACCTTC. The V call is TRBV6-2 or TRBV6-3, the J call TRBJ1-2; D not certain. CDR1 is MNHEY, CDR2 SVGEGT, per germline. The CDR3 runs to 10 residues. Trimming took off 4 bases at V and 5 bases at J, with 2 bases between the two ends.

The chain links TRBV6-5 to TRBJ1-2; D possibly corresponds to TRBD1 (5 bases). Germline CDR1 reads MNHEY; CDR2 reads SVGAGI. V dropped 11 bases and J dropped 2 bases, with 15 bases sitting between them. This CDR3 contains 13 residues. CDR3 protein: CAGPPGKNYGYTF. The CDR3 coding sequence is TGTGCCGGTCCTCCAGGGAAGAACTATGGCTACACCTTC.

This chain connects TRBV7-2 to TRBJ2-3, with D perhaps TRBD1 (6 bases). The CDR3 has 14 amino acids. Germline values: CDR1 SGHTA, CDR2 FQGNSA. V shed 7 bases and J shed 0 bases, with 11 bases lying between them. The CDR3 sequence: CASTRQVSTDTQYF. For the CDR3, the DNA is TGTGCCAGCACCCGACAGGTGAGCACAGATACGCAGTATTTT.

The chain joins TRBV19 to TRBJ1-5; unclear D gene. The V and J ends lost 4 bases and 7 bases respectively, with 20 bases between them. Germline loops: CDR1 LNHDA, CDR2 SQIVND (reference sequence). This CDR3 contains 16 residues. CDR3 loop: CASSTTTIGPWQPQHF. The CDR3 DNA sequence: TGTGCCAGTAGTACTACCACGATTGGGCCCTGGCAGCCCCAGCATTTT.

Here the CDR3 DNA reads TGTGCCAGCAGCCGTACAGGGATCTACGAGCAGTACTTC. It translates to CASSRTGIYEQYF. The rearrangement links TRBV27 to TRBJ2-7, with D possibly being TRBD1 (6 bases). The CDR3 runs to 13 residues. Between the trimmed V and J ends, which lost 6 bases and 3 bases, there was a span of 12 bases. The V gene's germline CDR1 is MNHEY and CDR2 SMNVEV (reference sequence).

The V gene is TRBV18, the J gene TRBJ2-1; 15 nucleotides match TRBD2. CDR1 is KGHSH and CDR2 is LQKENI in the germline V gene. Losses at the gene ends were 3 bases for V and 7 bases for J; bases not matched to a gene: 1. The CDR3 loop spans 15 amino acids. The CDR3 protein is CASSPGLAGGNEQFF. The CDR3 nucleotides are TGTGCCAGCTCACCTGGACTAGCGGGAGGGAATGAGCAGTTCTTC. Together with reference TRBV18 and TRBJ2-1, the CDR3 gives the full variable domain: NAGVMQNPRHLVRRRGQEARLRCSPMKGHSHVYWYRQLPEEGLKFMVYLQKENIIDESGMPKERFSAEFPKEGPSILRIQQVVRGDSAAYFCASSPGLAGGNEQFFGPGTRLTVL.

CDR3 protein: CASSPGTTPSYEQYF. For the CDR3, the DNA is TGTGCCAGCAGCCCTGGGACTACCCCCTCCTACGAGCAGTACTTC. J is TRBJ2-7 and V is TRBV4-2, with 7 bases matching TRBD2. V gave up 4 bases and J gave up 0 bases; unmatched junction bases: 6. Per the germline V gene, CDR1 is LGHNA and CDR2 is YNFKEQ. The CDR3 runs 15 residues.

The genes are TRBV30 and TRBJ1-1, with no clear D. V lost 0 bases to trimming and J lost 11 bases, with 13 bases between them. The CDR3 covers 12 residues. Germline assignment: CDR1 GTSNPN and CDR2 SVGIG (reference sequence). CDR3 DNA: TGTGCCTGGAGTGTATCCGGGGTTTTGGCTTTCTTT. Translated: CAWSVSGVLAFF.

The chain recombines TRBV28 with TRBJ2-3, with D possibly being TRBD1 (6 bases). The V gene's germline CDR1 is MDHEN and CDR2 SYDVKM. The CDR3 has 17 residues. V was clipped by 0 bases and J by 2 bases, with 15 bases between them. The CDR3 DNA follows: TGTGCCAGCAGTTTATGGAGGGGGACACGCTTCACAGATACGCAGTATTTT. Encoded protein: CASSLWRGTRFTDTQYF.

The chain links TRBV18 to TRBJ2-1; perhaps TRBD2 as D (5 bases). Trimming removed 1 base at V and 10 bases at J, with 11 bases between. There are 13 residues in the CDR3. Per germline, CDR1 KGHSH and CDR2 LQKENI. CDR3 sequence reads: CASSPRTLNEQFF. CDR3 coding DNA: TGTGCCAGCTCACCACGGACTCTAAACGAGCAGTTCTTC.